Here is one T cell receptor beta chain with its context. V shed 6 bases and J 12 bases; nucleotides not matched to a gene: 14. The CDR3 is made up of 15 amino acids. Germline CDR1 SGHRS, CDR2 YFSETQ. This specimen belongs to a study of early T cells in non-severe SARS-CoV-2 infection. Study-wide background: Sequenced material consisted of bulk RNA (from unsorted whole blood), and chains were unpaired.

TCRdb reprocessed the 5' RACE reads via MiXCR and lists one record per CDR3 protein. Altogether around 61,000 distinct CDR3 sequences are present, approximately 16% being singletons, with the ten largest covering over 4%. The source of this sequence is an adult who was a healthcare worker with PCR-confirmed SARS-CoV-2 infection or an uninfected control (not recorded which). The sample consisted of whole blood, taken at baseline. This chain uses TRBV5-1 with TRBJ1-6; 8 nucleotides agree with TRBD1. CDR3 in DNA: TGCGCCAGCACCGAATCCGGGACAGGATTCGGACCCCTCCACTTT. This codes for CASTESGTGFGPLHF.